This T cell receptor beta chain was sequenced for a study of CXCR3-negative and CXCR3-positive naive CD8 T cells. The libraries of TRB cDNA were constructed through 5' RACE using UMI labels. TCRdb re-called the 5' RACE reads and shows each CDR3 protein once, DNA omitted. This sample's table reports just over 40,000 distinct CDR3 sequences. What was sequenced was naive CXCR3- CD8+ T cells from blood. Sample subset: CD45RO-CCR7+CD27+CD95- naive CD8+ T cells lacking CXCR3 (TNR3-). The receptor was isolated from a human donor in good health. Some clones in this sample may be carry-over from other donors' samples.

CDR3 loop: CASSYSPERNIQYF. V gene TRBV6-5 combines with J gene TRBJ2-4. CDR3 length: 14 amino acids. Germline-derived CDR1 and CDR2 are MNHEY and SVGAGI.